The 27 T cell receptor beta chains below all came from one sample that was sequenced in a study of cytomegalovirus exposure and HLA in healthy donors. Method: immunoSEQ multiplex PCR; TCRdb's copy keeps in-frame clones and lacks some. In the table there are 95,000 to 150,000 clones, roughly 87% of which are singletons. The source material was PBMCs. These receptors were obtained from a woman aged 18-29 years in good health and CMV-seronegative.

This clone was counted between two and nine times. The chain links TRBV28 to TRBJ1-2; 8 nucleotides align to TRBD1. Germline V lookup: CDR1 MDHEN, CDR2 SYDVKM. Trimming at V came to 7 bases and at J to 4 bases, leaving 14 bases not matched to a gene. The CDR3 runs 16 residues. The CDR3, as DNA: TGTGCCAGCATACCGGCAACAGGGGGGACAGGCTATGGCTACACCTTC. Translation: CASIPATGGTGYGYTF.

In DNA, the CDR3 is TGCAGCGTTGAAATGCAGGGGCGGAACACTGAAGCTTTCTTT. It codes for CSVEMQGRNTEAFF. The chain is built from TRBV29-1 and TRBJ1-1, with D tentatively TRBD1 (6 bases). The CDR3 loop spans 14 amino acids. Germline CDR1 SQVTM, CDR2 ANQGSEA. With 2 bases removed from V and 1 base from J, the gap between germline ends came to 11 bases.

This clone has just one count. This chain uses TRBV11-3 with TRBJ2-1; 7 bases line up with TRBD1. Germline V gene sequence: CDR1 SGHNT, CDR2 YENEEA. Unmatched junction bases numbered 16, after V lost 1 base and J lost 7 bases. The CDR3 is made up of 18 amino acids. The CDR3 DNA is TGTGCCAGCAGCTTAGGTGTAGGACTTGGACAGGACACTAATGAGCAGTTCTTC. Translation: CASSLGVGLGQDTNEQFF.

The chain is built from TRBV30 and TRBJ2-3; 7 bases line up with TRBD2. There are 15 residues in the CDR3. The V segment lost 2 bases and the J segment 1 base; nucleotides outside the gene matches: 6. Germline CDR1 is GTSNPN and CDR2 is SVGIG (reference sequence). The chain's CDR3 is CAWSPGRGGTDTQYF. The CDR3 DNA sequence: TGTGCCTGGAGTCCTGGACGGGGGGGCACAGATACGCAGTATTTT.

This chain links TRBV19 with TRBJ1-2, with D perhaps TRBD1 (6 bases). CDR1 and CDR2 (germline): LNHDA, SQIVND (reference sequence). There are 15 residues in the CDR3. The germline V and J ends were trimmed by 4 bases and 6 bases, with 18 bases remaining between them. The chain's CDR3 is CASSNWAGAPNGYTF. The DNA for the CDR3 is TGTGCCAGTAGTAATTGGGCAGGGGCCCCTAATGGCTACACCTTC.

Written as DNA, the CDR3 is TGTGCCAGCAGCGGGCACTCTGGGGCCAACGTCCTGACTTTC. This translates into CASSGHSGANVLTF. V and J are TRBV5-4 and TRBJ2-6; D ambiguous. V shed 4 bases and J shed 0 bases, with 5 bases lying between them. This CDR3 is built from 14 residues. Germline CDR1 reads SGHNT; CDR2 reads YYREEE (reference sequence).

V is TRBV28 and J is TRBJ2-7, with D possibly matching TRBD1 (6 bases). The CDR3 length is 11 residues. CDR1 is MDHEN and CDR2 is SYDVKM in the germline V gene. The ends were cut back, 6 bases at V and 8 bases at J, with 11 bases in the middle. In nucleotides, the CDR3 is TGTGCCAGCAGCCCGGGACAACAGCAGTACGTC. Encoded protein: CASSPGQQQYV.

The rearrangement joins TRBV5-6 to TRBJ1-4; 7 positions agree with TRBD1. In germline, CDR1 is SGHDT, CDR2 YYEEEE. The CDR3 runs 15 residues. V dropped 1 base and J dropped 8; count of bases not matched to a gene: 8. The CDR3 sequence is CASSLFDRVEEKLFF. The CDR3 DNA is TGTGCCAGCAGCTTGTTCGACAGGGTTGAAGAAAAACTGTTTTTT.

CDR3 nucleotide sequence: TGCGCCAGCAGCTTGGGGACATATGTCGAAGCTTTCTTT. It translates to CASSLGTYVEAFF. The chain couples TRBV5-1 to TRBJ1-1, with D possibly TRBD1 on 5 matching bases. V shed 0 bases and J shed 8 bases, with 11 bases lying between them. Germline CDR1 is SGHRS and CDR2 is YFSETQ. This CDR3 region has 13 residues.

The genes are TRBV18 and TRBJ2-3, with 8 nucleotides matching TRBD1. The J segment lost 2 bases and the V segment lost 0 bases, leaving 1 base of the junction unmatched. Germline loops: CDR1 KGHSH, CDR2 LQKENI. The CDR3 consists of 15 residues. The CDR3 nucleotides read TGTGCCAGCTCACCACCGGGACAGGACACAGATACGCAGTATTTT. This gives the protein CASSPPGQDTDTQYF. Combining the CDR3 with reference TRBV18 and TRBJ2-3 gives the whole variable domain NAGVMQNPRHLVRRRGQEARLRCSPMKGHSHVYWYRQLPEEGLKFMVYLQKENIIDESGMPKERFSAEFPKEGPSILRIQQVVRGDSAAYFCASSPPGQDTDTQYFGPGTRLTVL.

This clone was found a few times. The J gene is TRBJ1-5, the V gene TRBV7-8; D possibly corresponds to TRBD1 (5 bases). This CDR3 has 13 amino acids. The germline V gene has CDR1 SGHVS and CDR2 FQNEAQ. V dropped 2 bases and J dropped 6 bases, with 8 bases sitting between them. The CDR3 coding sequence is TGTGCCAGCAGCTTACAGGGATCTCAGCCCCAGCATTTT. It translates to CASSLQGSQPQHF.

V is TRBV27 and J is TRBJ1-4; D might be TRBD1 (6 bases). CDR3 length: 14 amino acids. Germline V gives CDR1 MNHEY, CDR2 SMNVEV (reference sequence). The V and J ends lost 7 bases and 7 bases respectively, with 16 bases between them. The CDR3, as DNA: TGTGCCAGCAAGGAGTTGGGGGCGTCTGAAAAACTGTTTTTT. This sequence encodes CASKELGASEKLFF.

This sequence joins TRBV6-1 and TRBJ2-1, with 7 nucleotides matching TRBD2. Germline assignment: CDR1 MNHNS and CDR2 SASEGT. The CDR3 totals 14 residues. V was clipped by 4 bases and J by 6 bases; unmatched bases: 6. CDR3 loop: CASSVASGLNEQFF. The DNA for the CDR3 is TGTGCCAGCAGTGTAGCTAGCGGCCTCAATGAGCAGTTCTTC.

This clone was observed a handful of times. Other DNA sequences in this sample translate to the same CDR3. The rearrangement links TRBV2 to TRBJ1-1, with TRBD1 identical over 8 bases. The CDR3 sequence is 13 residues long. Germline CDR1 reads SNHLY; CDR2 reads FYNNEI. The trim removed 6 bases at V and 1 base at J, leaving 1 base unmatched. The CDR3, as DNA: TGTGCCAGCAGCGGACAGGGGAACACTGAAGCTTTCTTT. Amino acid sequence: CASSGQGNTEAFF. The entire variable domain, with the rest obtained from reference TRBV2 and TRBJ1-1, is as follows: EPEVTQTPSHQVTQMGQEVILRCVPISNHLYFYWYRQILGQKVEFLVSFYNNEISEKSEIFDDQFSVERPDGSNFTLKIRSTKLEDSAMYFCASSGQGNTEAFFGQGTRLTVV.

The CDR3 reads CASSAGQGNSSPLHF. In DNA form, the CDR3 reads TGCGCCAGCAGCGCTGGACAGGGAAATAGTTCACCCCTCCACTTT. The chain carries TRBV5-1 and TRBJ1-6; 8 bases fit TRBD1. The V gene's germline CDR1 is SGHRS and CDR2 YFSETQ. This CDR3 comprises 15 residues. V shed 4 bases, J shed 9 bases, and the junction held 9 bases outside the gene matches.

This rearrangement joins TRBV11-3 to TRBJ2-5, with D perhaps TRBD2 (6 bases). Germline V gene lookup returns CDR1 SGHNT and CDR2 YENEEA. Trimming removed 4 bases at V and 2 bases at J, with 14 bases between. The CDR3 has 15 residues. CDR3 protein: CASSSGTGLQETQYF. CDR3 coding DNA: TGTGCCAGCAGCTCAGGAACAGGACTACAAGAGACCCAGTACTTC.

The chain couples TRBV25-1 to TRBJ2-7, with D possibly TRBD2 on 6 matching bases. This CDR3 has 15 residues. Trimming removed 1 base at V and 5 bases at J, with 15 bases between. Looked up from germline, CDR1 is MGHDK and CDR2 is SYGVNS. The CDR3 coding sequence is TGTGCCAGCAGTGAATTCGGGAGTTCCCTACACGAGCAGTACTTC. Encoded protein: CASSEFGSSLHEQYF.

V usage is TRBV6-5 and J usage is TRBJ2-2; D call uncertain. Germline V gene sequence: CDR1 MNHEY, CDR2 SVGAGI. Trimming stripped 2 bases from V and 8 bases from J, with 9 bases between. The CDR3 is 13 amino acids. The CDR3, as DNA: TGTGCCAGCAGTTACGAGTTTACGGGGGAGCTGTTTTTT. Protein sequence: CASSYEFTGELFF.

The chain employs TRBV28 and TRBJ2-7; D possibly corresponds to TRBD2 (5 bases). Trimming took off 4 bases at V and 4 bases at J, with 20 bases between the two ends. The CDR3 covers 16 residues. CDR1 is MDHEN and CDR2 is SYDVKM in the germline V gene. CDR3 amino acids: CASSWRSKGRLYEQYF. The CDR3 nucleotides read TGTGCCAGCAGTTGGAGGTCAAAAGGTCGCCTGTACGAGCAGTACTTC.

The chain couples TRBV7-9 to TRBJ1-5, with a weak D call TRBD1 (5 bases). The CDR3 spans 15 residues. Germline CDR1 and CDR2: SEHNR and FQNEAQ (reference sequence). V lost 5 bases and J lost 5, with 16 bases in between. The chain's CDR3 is CASSPPGQRDQPQHF. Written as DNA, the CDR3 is TGTGCCAGCAGCCCACCAGGGCAACGGGATCAGCCCCAGCATTTT.

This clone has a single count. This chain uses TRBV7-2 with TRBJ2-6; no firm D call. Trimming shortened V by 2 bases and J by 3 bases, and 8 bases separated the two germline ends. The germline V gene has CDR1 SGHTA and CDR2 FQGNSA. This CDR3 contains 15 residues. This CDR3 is CASSLYGVGANVLTF. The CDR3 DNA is TGTGCCAGCAGCTTATACGGTGTTGGGGCCAACGTCCTGACTTTC.

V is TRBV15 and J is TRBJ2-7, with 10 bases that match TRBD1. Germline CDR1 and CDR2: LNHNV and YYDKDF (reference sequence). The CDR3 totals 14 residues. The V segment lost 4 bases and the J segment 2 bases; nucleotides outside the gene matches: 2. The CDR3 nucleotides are TGTGCCACCAGCACGGACAGGGGGACCTACGAGCAGTACTTC. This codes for CATSTDRGTYEQYF.

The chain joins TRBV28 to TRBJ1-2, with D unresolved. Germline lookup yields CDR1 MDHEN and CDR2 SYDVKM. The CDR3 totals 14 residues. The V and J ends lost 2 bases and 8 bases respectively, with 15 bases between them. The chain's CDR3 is CASSLDPAEVGYTF. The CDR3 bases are TGTGCCAGCAGTTTAGACCCAGCTGAGGTAGGCTACACCTTC.

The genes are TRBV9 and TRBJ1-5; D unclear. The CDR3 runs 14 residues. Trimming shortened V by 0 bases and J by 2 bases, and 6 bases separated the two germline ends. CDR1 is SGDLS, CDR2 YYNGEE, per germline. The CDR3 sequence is CASSVGAGNQPQHF. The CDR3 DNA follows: TGTGCCAGCAGCGTAGGGGCAGGCAATCAGCCCCAGCATTTT.

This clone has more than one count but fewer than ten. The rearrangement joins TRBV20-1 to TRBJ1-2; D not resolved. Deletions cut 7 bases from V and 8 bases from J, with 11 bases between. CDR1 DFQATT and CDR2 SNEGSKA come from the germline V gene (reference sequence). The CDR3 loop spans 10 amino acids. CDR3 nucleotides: TGCAGTGGCAGGCGGGAAGGCTACACCTTC. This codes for CSGRREGYTF.

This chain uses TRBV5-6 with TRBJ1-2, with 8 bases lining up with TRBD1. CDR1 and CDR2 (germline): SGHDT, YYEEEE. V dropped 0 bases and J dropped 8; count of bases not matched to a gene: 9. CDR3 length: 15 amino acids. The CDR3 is CASSLEDREYEGYTF. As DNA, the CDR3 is TGTGCCAGCAGCTTGGAGGACAGGGAATACGAAGGCTACACCTTC.

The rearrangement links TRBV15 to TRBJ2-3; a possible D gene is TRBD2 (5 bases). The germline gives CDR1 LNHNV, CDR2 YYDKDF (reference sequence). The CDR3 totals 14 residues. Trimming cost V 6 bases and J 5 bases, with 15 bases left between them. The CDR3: CATRGEGLGDTQYF. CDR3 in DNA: TGTGCCACCAGGGGAGAGGGCCTCGGAGATACGCAGTATTTT.